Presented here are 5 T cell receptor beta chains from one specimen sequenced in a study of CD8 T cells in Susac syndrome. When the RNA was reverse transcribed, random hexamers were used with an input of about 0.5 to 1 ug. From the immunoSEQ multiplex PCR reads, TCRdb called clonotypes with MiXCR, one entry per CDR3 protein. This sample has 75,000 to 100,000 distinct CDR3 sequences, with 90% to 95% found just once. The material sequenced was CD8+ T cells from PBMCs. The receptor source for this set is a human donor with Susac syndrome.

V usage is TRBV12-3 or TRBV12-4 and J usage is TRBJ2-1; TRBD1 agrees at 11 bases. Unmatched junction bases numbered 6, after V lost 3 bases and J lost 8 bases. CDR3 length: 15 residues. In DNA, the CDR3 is TGTGCCAGCAGTTTGGGACAGGGGGATGGGGATGAGCAGTTCTTC. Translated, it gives CASSLGQGDGDEQFF.

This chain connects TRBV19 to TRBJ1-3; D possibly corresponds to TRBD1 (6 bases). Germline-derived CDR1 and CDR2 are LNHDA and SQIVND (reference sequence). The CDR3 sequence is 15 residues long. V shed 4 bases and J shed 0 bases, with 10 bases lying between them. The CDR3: CASSNGQNSGNTIYF. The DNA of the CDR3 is TGTGCCAGTAGTAATGGACAGAACTCTGGAAACACCATATATTTT.

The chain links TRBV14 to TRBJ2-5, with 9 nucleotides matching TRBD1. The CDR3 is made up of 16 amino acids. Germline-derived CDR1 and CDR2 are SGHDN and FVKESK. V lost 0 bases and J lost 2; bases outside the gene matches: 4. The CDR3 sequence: CASSQDWGQGQETQYF. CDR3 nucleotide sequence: TGTGCCAGCAGCCAAGATTGGGGACAGGGACAAGAGACCCAGTACTTC.

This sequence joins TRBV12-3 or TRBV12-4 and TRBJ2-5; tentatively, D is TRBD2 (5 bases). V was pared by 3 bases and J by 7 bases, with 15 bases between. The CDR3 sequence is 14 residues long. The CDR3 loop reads CASSFPGDAGTQYF. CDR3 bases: TGTGCCAGCAGTTTCCCTGGCGACGCGGGGACCCAGTACTTC.

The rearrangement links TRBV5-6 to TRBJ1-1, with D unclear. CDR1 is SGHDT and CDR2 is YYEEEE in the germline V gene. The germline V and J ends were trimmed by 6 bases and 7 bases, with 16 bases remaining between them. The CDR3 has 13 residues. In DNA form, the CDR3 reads TGTGCCAGCACCCCCACCCCGGGGAGTGAAGCTTTCTTT. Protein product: CASTPTPGSEAFF.